The present entry profiles one T cell receptor (beta chain) with its context. Other DNA sequences in the same sample also yield this CDR3. The entry originates in a study of shared clonotypes between healthy human individuals. The CDR3 totals 12 residues. V gave up 4 bases and J gave up 3 bases, with 7 bases separating them. The germline gives CDR1 MDHEN, CDR2 SYDVKM. Profiled with immunoSEQ multiplex PCR; TCRdb holds only in-frame clones, not every one. The sample contains around 510,000 clones, around 78% of which appear only once. This sequence originates from a woman aged 40-49 years in good health. Some clones in this sample may be carry-over from other donors' samples. The sequenced sample was PBMCs. The rearrangement links TRBV28 to TRBJ2-7; no clear D. CDR3 region: CASSSRSYEQYF. Written as DNA, the CDR3 is TGTGCCAGCAGTTCCCGCAGCTACGAGCAGTACTTC.